The rows below give T cell receptor beta chains drawn from one sample of a study of cytomegalovirus exposure and HLA in healthy donors. Libraries were prepared by immunoSEQ multiplex PCR; TCRdb keeps only in-frame clonotypes and omits some of them. The repertoire holds 120,000 or so clones, with roughly a tenth as singletons. The material sequenced was PBMCs. The receptors were gathered from a young woman in good health and CMV-seropositive. CDR3s include the opening cysteine and the closing phenylalanine or tryptophan. Each record gives: V gene, D gene, clone size, J gene, CDR3 protein, CDR3 DNA. The D gene is left open where the match is weak. The size entry is marked missing in some rows and otherwise reads once, few, many or a size class.

v_call: TRBV7-9
d_call: TRBD1
clone_size: .
j_call: TRBJ1-5
cdr3_aa: CASSQTGVNQPQHF
cdr3_nt: TGTGCCAGCAGCCAAACAGGGGTGAATCAGCCCCAGCATTTT

v_call: TRBV28
d_call: .
clone_size: .
j_call: TRBJ2-1
cdr3_aa: CASSLLVGGRNEQFF
cdr3_nt: TGTGCCAGCAGTTTATTGGTGGGAGGAAGGAATGAGCAGTTCTTC

v_call: TRBV27
d_call: .
clone_size: few
j_call: TRBJ1-2
cdr3_aa: CASSLLGGPSGGYTF
cdr3_nt: TGTGCCAGCAGTTTGTTGGGGGGGCCCTCCGGTGGCTACACCTTC

v_call: TRBV19
d_call: .
clone_size: few
j_call: TRBJ2-5
cdr3_aa: CASSPRNQETQYF
cdr3_nt: TGTGCCAGTAGTCCTCGTAATCAAGAGACCCAGTACTTC

v_call: TRBV5-6
d_call: .
clone_size: .
j_call: TRBJ1-1
cdr3_aa: CASSLAPGRTEAFF
cdr3_nt: TGTGCCAGCAGCCTCGCTCCGGGGAGAACTGAAGCTTTCTTT

v_call: TRBV7-6
d_call: TRBD2
clone_size: few
j_call: TRBJ2-7
cdr3_aa: CASSLTGTKYEQYF
cdr3_nt: TGTGCCAGCAGCTTAACCGGGACTAAATACGAGCAGTACTTC

v_call: TRBV9
d_call: .
clone_size: once
j_call: TRBJ2-3
cdr3_aa: CASSASGDTQYF
cdr3_nt: TGTGCCAGCAGCGCATCAGGGGATACGCAGTATTTT

v_call: TRBV19
d_call: .
clone_size: .
j_call: TRBJ2-6
cdr3_aa: CASSIRGYSGANVLTF
cdr3_nt: TGTGCCAGTAGTATACGGGGTTACTCTGGGGCCAACGTCCTGACTTTC

v_call: TRBV11-1
d_call: .
clone_size: few
j_call: TRBJ2-7
cdr3_aa: CASSHERHNTYEQYF
cdr3_nt: TGTGCCAGCAGCCACGAGAGGCACAATACCTACGAGCAGTACTTC

v_call: TRBV27
d_call: TRBD1
clone_size: .
j_call: TRBJ1-4
cdr3_aa: CASSLRPDRVCNEKLFF
cdr3_nt: TGTGCCAGCAGTTTACGCCCCGACAGGGTATGTAATGAAAAACTGTTTTTT

v_call: TRBV27
d_call: .
clone_size: .
j_call: TRBJ2-1
cdr3_aa: CASSLSSIWDEQFF
cdr3_nt: TGTGCCAGCAGTTTATCTAGCATCTGGGATGAGCAGTTCTTC

v_call: TRBV27
d_call: .
clone_size: few
j_call: TRBJ1-4
cdr3_aa: CASSISGKLTNEKLFF
cdr3_nt: TGTGCCAGCAGCATCTCGGGGAAGTTAACTAATGAAAAACTGTTTTTT

v_call: TRBV11-2
d_call: TRBD2
clone_size: few
j_call: TRBJ2-3
cdr3_aa: CASSLGGSVDTQYF
cdr3_nt: TGTGCCAGCAGTTTGGGCGGGAGTGTTGATACGCAGTATTTT

v_call: TRBV6-1
d_call: TRBD1
clone_size: few
j_call: TRBJ1-4
cdr3_aa: CASSEADMTGGTNEKLFF
cdr3_nt: TGTGCCAGCAGTGAAGCGGACATGACAGGGGGCACTAATGAAAAACTGTTTTTT

v_call: TRBV28
d_call: .
clone_size: .
j_call: TRBJ1-5
cdr3_aa: CASRGGQAWSQPQHF
cdr3_nt: TGTGCCAGCAGGGGCGGGCAGGCCTGGAGTCAGCCCCAGCATTTT

v_call: TRBV5-1
d_call: TRBD1
clone_size: few
j_call: TRBJ2-7
cdr3_aa: CASSLEGQFLYEQYF
cdr3_nt: TGCGCCAGCAGCTTGGAGGGACAGTTTCTCTACGAGCAGTACTTC

v_call: TRBV21-1
d_call: .
clone_size: few
j_call: TRBJ1-2
cdr3_aa: CASSPRTGPDGYTF
cdr3_nt: TGTGCCAGCAGCCCGCGGACAGGGCCGGATGGCTACACCTTC

v_call: TRBV28
d_call: .
clone_size: .
j_call: TRBJ1-2
cdr3_aa: CASKQGSNYGYTF
cdr3_nt: TGTGCCAGCAAACAGGGTTCTAACTATGGCTACACCTTC

v_call: TRBV6-5
d_call: .
clone_size: few
j_call: TRBJ1-2
cdr3_aa: CASSYSSGVGYTF
cdr3_nt: TGTGCCAGCAGTTACTCATCAGGGGTCGGCTACACCTTC

v_call: TRBV6-6
d_call: .
clone_size: few
j_call: TRBJ1-5
cdr3_aa: CASTEYNQPQHF
cdr3_nt: TGTGCCAGCACCGAGTACAATCAGCCCCAGCATTTT

v_call: TRBV6-5
d_call: TRBD1
clone_size: few
j_call: TRBJ2-7
cdr3_aa: CASSYSTGFEQYF
cdr3_nt: TGTGCCAGCAGTTACTCGACAGGGTTCGAGCAGTACTTC

v_call: TRBV2
d_call: .
clone_size: few
j_call: TRBJ2-3
cdr3_aa: CASSSMGRSTDTQYF
cdr3_nt: TGTGCCAGCAGCTCGATGGGGCGGAGCACAGATACGCAGTATTTT

v_call: TRBV2
d_call: .
clone_size: few
j_call: TRBJ2-7
cdr3_aa: CASSALYEQYF
cdr3_nt: TGTGCCAGCAGTGCCCTCTACGAGCAGTACTTC

v_call: TRBV30
d_call: .
clone_size: few
j_call: TRBJ1-4
cdr3_aa: CAWKGGRREKLFF
cdr3_nt: TGTGCCTGGAAAGGAGGCCGGAGGGAAAAACTGTTTTTT

v_call: TRBV2
d_call: .
clone_size: .
j_call: TRBJ1-4
cdr3_aa: CASRGGSTNEKLFF
cdr3_nt: TGTGCCAGCAGGGGGGGGTCAACTAATGAAAAACTGTTTTTT

v_call: TRBV2
d_call: .
clone_size: .
j_call: TRBJ1-5
cdr3_aa: CASSGQNQPQHF
cdr3_nt: TGTGCCAGCAGTGGGCAGAACCAGCCCCAGCATTTT

v_call: TRBV7-8
d_call: .
clone_size: few
j_call: TRBJ2-6
cdr3_aa: CASSYRSSGANVLTF
cdr3_nt: TGTGCCAGCAGCTACCGGTCCTCTGGGGCCAACGTCCTGACTTTC

v_call: TRBV19
d_call: .
clone_size: .
j_call: TRBJ2-3
cdr3_aa: CASSIPENSRIRLAYVGLTDTQYF
cdr3_nt: TGTGCCAGTAGTATCCCGGAAAACTCGAGGATCCGCTTAGCGTATGTCGGACTCACAGATACGCAGTATTTT

v_call: TRBV13
d_call: TRBD2
clone_size: few
j_call: TRBJ2-1
cdr3_aa: CASSPPGLAGGNEQFF
cdr3_nt: TGTGCCAGCAGCCCTCCGGGACTAGCGGGAGGTAATGAGCAGTTCTTC

v_call: TRBV5-1
d_call: TRBD2
clone_size: few
j_call: TRBJ2-7
cdr3_aa: CASSPPGLGGEQYF
cdr3_nt: TGCGCCAGCAGCCCCCCGGGACTCGGGGGGGAGCAGTACTTC

v_call: TRBV7-9
d_call: TRBD2
clone_size: few
j_call: TRBJ2-1
cdr3_aa: CASSIGLVNGDEQFF
cdr3_nt: TGTGCCAGCAGCATAGGACTAGTCAACGGCGATGAGCAGTTCTTC

v_call: TRBV10-3
d_call: .
clone_size: .
j_call: TRBJ1-1
cdr3_aa: CAISEPGGGTEAFF
cdr3_nt: TGTGCCATCAGTGAGCCGGGAGGGGGCACTGAAGCTTTCTTT

v_call: TRBV28
d_call: TRBD2
clone_size: few
j_call: TRBJ2-7
cdr3_aa: CASSPPASGSYEQYF
cdr3_nt: TGTGCCAGCAGTCCCCCGGCTAGCGGGAGTTACGAGCAGTACTTC

v_call: TRBV7-6
d_call: TRBD1
clone_size: few
j_call: TRBJ2-1
cdr3_aa: CASSAWDRDEQFF
cdr3_nt: TGTGCTAGCAGCGCCTGGGACAGGGATGAGCAGTTCTTC

v_call: TRBV5-1
d_call: TRBD1
clone_size: few
j_call: TRBJ2-7
cdr3_aa: CASSLTTSDRAGVYEQYF
cdr3_nt: TGCGCCAGCAGCTTGACCACGTCGGACAGGGCTGGTGTGTACGAGCAGTACTTC

v_call: TRBV5-5
d_call: TRBD1
clone_size: few
j_call: TRBJ1-5
cdr3_aa: CASTPTGAGQPQHF
cdr3_nt: TGTGCCAGCACCCCCACAGGGGCAGGGCAGCCCCAGCATTTT

v_call: TRBV2
d_call: .
clone_size: few
j_call: TRBJ2-1
cdr3_aa: CASTLSGEFF
cdr3_nt: TGTGCCAGCACCCTCAGTGGTGAGTTCTTC

v_call: TRBV10-3
d_call: .
clone_size: .
j_call: TRBJ1-2
cdr3_aa: CAIRSIDRFYGYTF
cdr3_nt: TGTGCCATCAGATCTATCGACAGATTCTATGGCTACACCTTC

v_call: TRBV5-6
d_call: TRBD2
clone_size: .
j_call: TRBJ2-7
cdr3_aa: CASSPPTSGGEQYF
cdr3_nt: TGTGCCAGCAGCCCGCCAACTAGCGGGGGCGAGCAGTACTTC

v_call: TRBV29-1
d_call: .
clone_size: .
j_call: TRBJ1-2
cdr3_aa: CSVLRDLNYGYTF
cdr3_nt: TGCAGCGTTTTAAGGGACTTGAACTATGGCTACACCTTC

v_call: TRBV28
d_call: .
clone_size: .
j_call: TRBJ1-1
cdr3_aa: CASNASGRHAFF
cdr3_nt: TGTGCCAGCAACGCATCAGGGAGGCATGCTTTCTTT

v_call: TRBV4-1
d_call: TRBD2
clone_size: few
j_call: TRBJ2-7
cdr3_aa: CASSQVQAGGFAYEQYF
cdr3_nt: TGCGCCAGCAGCCAAGTTCAAGCGGGAGGCTTCGCCTACGAGCAGTACTTC

v_call: TRBV4-2
d_call: TRBD2
clone_size: few
j_call: TRBJ2-1
cdr3_aa: CASSQSSGDQFF
cdr3_nt: TGTGCCAGCAGCCAAAGTAGCGGGGATCAGTTCTTC

v_call: TRBV4-1
d_call: TRBD2
clone_size: few
j_call: TRBJ2-7
cdr3_aa: CASSQETSGAYEQYF
cdr3_nt: TGCGCCAGCAGCCAAGAAACTAGCGGGGCCTACGAGCAGTACTTC

v_call: TRBV14
d_call: .
clone_size: .
j_call: TRBJ1-4
cdr3_aa: CASSQSVRNEKLFF
cdr3_nt: TGTGCCAGCAGCCAATCAGTCCGTAATGAAAAACTGTTTTTT

v_call: TRBV11-2
d_call: .
clone_size: .
j_call: TRBJ1-1
cdr3_aa: CASSYRDFSEAFF
cdr3_nt: TGTGCCAGCAGCTATAGGGACTTCTCGGAAGCTTTCTTT

v_call: TRBV6-5
d_call: .
clone_size: .
j_call: TRBJ1-1
cdr3_aa: CASTDVGSNTEAFF
cdr3_nt: TGTGCCAGCACCGACGTGGGGAGTAACACTGAAGCTTTCTTT

v_call: TRBV18
d_call: .
clone_size: .
j_call: TRBJ1-1
cdr3_aa: CASSPEGTEAFF
cdr3_nt: TGTGCCAGCTCACCGGAGGGCACTGAAGCTTTCTTT

v_call: TRBV6-5
d_call: .
clone_size: many
j_call: TRBJ1-5
cdr3_aa: CASSYSYPYSNQPQHF
cdr3_nt: TGTGCCAGCAGTTACTCTTACCCCTATAGCAATCAGCCCCAGCATTTT

v_call: TRBV19
d_call: .
clone_size: few
j_call: TRBJ2-7
cdr3_aa: CASSPRLGPYEQYF
cdr3_nt: TGTGCCAGTAGTCCTCGACTAGGGCCATACGAGCAGTACTTC

v_call: TRBV2
d_call: .
clone_size: .
j_call: TRBJ1-1
cdr3_aa: CASRTGSTEAFF
cdr3_nt: TGTGCCAGCAGAACAGGGTCAACTGAAGCTTTCTTT

v_call: TRBV30
d_call: .
clone_size: few
j_call: TRBJ1-5
cdr3_aa: CAWESGDRTQHF
cdr3_nt: TGTGCCTGGGAATCAGGGGATAGGACCCAGCATTTT

v_call: TRBV19
d_call: TRBD1
clone_size: .
j_call: TRBJ2-7
cdr3_aa: CASSREDRATYEQYF
cdr3_nt: TGTGCCAGTAGTCGTGAGGACAGGGCCACCTACGAGCAGTACTTC

v_call: TRBV5-6
d_call: TRBD2
clone_size: .
j_call: TRBJ2-1
cdr3_aa: CASSSPGLAGVEQFF
cdr3_nt: TGTGCCAGCAGCAGTCCGGGACTAGCGGGAGTCGAGCAGTTCTTC

v_call: TRBV2
d_call: .
clone_size: few
j_call: TRBJ2-1
cdr3_aa: CASTTSSYNEQFF
cdr3_nt: TGTGCCAGCACTACTAGCAGCTACAATGAGCAGTTCTTC

v_call: TRBV13
d_call: .
clone_size: .
j_call: TRBJ1-1
cdr3_aa: CASSLGYSGTEAFF
cdr3_nt: TGTGCCAGCAGCTTAGGGTACAGCGGCACTGAAGCTTTCTTT

v_call: TRBV19
d_call: .
clone_size: few
j_call: TRBJ2-7
cdr3_aa: CAGFGPPDRYPYEQYF
cdr3_nt: TGTGCCGGTTTCGGGCCCCCAGACAGATACCCTTACGAGCAGTACTTC

v_call: TRBV4-1
d_call: .
clone_size: few
j_call: TRBJ2-1
cdr3_aa: CASSRKADKNNEQFF
cdr3_nt: TGCGCCAGCAGCCGTAAAGCCGATAAAAACAATGAGCAGTTCTTC

v_call: TRBV28
d_call: .
clone_size: few
j_call: TRBJ2-7
cdr3_aa: CASSEFQGMYEQYF
cdr3_nt: TGTGCCAGCAGTGAGTTTCAGGGAATGTACGAGCAGTACTTC

v_call: TRBV6-1
d_call: .
clone_size: few
j_call: TRBJ1-4
cdr3_aa: CASSVTWTLNNEKLFF
cdr3_nt: TGTGCCAGCAGTGTTACTTGGACACTCAATAATGAAAAACTGTTTTTT